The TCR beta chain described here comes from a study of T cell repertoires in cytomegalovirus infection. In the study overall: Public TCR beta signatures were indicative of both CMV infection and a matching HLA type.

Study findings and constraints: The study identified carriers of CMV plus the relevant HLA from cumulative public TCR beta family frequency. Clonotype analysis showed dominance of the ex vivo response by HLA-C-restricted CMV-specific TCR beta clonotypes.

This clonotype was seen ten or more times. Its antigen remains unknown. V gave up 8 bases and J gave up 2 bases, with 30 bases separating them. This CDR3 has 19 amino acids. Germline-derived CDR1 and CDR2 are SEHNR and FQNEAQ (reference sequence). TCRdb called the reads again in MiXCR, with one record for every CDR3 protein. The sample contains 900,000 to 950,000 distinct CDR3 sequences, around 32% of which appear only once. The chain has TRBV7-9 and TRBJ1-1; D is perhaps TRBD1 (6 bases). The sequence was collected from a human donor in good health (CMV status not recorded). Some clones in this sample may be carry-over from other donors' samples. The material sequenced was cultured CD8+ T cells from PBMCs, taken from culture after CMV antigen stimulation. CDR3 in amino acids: CASAGTRFRRGHLNTEAFF. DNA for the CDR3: TGTGCCAGCGCCGGGACGCGTTTTAGGCGGGGACACCTTAACACTGAAGCTTTCTTT.